This T cell receptor beta chain was identified during a study of T cells in Graves' hyperthyroidism and ophthalmopathy. This clonotype was seen ten or more times. Germline V gives CDR1 KGHSY, CDR2 FQNENV. The V end lost 0 bases, the J end lost 8 bases, and 10 bases lay between the germline ends. The CDR3 is 13 amino acids. Regions amplified from RNA transcripts were the TCR beta CDR3 regions. Primed by the HTBI set, a first-round RT-PCR was run on the TCR CDR3. A single record per CDR3 protein comes from TCRdb applying MiXCR to the multiplex PCR reads. The sample has about 640,000 distinct CDR3 sequences, roughly 20% seen once.

Sequenced: blood. V usage is TRBV16 and J usage is TRBJ1-1, with no clear D. The sequence was collected from a man aged 25-45 years with Graves' ophthalmopathy. DNA of the CDR3: TGTGCCAGCAGCCAATCGATGCCGGGCGAAGCTTTCTTT. It specifies CASSQSMPGEAFF.